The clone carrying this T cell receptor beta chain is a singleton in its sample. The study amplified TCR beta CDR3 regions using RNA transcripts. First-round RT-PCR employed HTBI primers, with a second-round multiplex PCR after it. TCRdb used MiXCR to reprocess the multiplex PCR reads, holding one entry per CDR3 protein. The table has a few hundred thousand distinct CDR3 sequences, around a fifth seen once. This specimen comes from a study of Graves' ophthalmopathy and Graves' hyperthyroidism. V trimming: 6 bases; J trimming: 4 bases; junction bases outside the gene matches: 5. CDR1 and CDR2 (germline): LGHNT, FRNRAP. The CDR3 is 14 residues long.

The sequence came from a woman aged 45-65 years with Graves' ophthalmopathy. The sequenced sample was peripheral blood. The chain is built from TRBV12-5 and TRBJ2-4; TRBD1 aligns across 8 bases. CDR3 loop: CASGATGGKNIQYF. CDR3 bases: TGTGCTAGTGGAGCTACAGGGGGGAAAAACATTCAGTACTTC. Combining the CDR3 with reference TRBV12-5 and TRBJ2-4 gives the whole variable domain DARVTQTPRHKVTEMGQEVTMRCQPILGHNTVFWYRQTMMQGLELLAYFRNRAPLDDSGMPKDRFSAEMPDATLATLKIQPSEPRDSAVYFCASGATGGKNIQYFGAGTRLSVL.